Each of the 30 T cell receptor beta chains below was sequenced from the same sample in a study of blood T cell repertoires in COVID-19. Produced via immunoSEQ multiplex PCR; TCRdb's table is partial and in-frame only. The top ten hold 1.5% to 2% of the sample, which has approximately 210,000 clones, about nine tenths seen once. The material sequenced was peripheral blood. These receptors were collected from a man between 65 and 80 years old with acute or convalescent COVID-19.

For the CDR3, the DNA is TGTGCCTGGAATGCTAGGCCCGGGACAGGGGTTGCTGGGGCCAACGTCCTGACTTTC. Amino acids: CAWNARPGTGVAGANVLTF. The chain joins TRBV30 to TRBJ2-6, with 10 nucleotides matching TRBD1. The CDR3 has 19 amino acids. V lost 4 bases and J lost 2; bases outside the gene matches: 14. From germline, CDR1 is GTSNPN and CDR2 SVGIG (reference sequence).

The V gene is TRBV5-4, the J gene TRBJ1-2; no clear D. This CDR3 is 15 amino acids long. Trimming shortened V by 3 bases and J by 2 bases, and 14 bases separated the two germline ends. Germline CDR1 reads SGHNT; CDR2 reads YYREEE (reference sequence). CDR3 region: CASSSFVSKNYGYTF. CDR3 DNA: TGTGCCAGCAGCTCGTTCGTTTCTAAGAACTATGGCTACACCTTC.

The V call is TRBV3-1 (or the pseudogene TRBV3-2), the J call TRBJ2-5; 7 bases agree with TRBD1. This CDR3 region has 15 residues. J gave up 2 bases and V 4 bases, and 7 bases lay outside the gene matches. Germline CDR1 and CDR2: LGHDT and YNNKEL (reference sequence). Written as DNA, the CDR3 is TGTGCCAGCAGCCCGATCGGGACAGTACAAGAGACCCAGTACTTC. Its protein is CASSPIGTVQETQYF.

The chain links TRBV28 to TRBJ2-2; 7 bases align to TRBD2. Germline CDR1 is MDHEN and CDR2 is SYDVKM. Trimming took 5 bases from V and 6 from J; bases not matched to a gene: 9. The CDR3 extends over 15 amino acids. DNA of the CDR3: TGTGCCAGCAGTCTAGTGACTAGCCGGGCCGGGGAGCTGTTTTTT. The encoded protein is CASSLVTSRAGELFF.

CDR3 loop: CASSHNTGTSGGMGEQYF. For the CDR3, the DNA is TGTGCCAGCAGCCACAATACCGGGACTAGCGGGGGTATGGGCGAGCAGTACTTC. The V and J genes are TRBV4-2 and TRBJ2-7, with TRBD2 matching over 14 bases. CDR1 and CDR2 (germline): LGHNA, YNFKEQ. The junction had 13 bases not matched to a gene; V was cut back by 3 bases and J by 6 bases. The CDR3 sequence is 18 residues long.

The sample holds a few counts of this clone. The J gene is TRBJ2-1, the V gene TRBV5-5, with a possible D match to TRBD2 (6 bases). V was cut by 4 bases and J by 1 base, with 9 bases left in between. Germline lookup yields CDR1 SGHKS and CDR2 YYEKEE (reference sequence). The length of the CDR3 is 14 residues. In nucleotides, the CDR3 is TGTGCCAGCAGCGGGGGACTGTCCTACAATGAGCAGTTCTTC. Translating gives CASSGGLSYNEQFF.

On this clone itself: Germline is not matched at one junction end, which may reflect a read error. The CDR3 nucleotides read TGTGCCACCAGTCGTGGACAGGGCCAGACTGAAGCTTTCTTT. Translation gives CATSRGQGQTEAFF. The rearrangement uses TRBV10-3 and TRBJ1-1; 8 bases line up with TRBD1. Germline V gives CDR1 ENHRY, CDR2 SYGVKD. The CDR3 runs 14 residues.

This clone was seen just once. The CDR3: CASSETVYSNQPQHF. The CDR3 coding sequence is TGTGCCAGCAGTGAAACAGTCTATAGCAATCAGCCCCAGCATTTT. This sequence joins TRBV2 and TRBJ1-5; D is unresolved. V dropped 2 bases and J dropped 0 bases, with 8 bases sitting between them. CDR1 is SNHLY, CDR2 FYNNEI, per germline. This CDR3 is 15 amino acids long.

The chain employs TRBV4-3 and TRBJ2-7; 7 bases align to TRBD2. V gave up 0 bases and J gave up 2 bases; unmatched junction bases: 7. The CDR3 runs 16 residues. CDR1 is LGHNA, CDR2 YSLEER, per germline. The CDR3, as DNA: TGCGCCAGCAGCCAAGAGGGTGGGGCGGGAGCCTACGAGCAGTACTTC. Its protein product is CASSQEGGAGAYEQYF.

The chain is built from TRBV28 and TRBJ2-2; 7 bases are shared with TRBD1. V shed 2 bases, J shed 4 bases, and the junction held 4 bases outside the gene matches. The CDR3 spans 15 residues. Germline V CDR1 and CDR2: MDHEN, SYDVKM. This chain's CDR3 is CASSLSRTGTGELFF. The CDR3 DNA is TGTGCCAGCAGTTTAAGTAGGACAGGCACCGGGGAGCTGTTTTTT.

This clone was picked up many times. The CDR3 DNA reads as TGTGCCAGCAGCCCAACAGCCTTGAACACCGGGGAGCTGTTTTTT. It encodes CASSPTALNTGELFF. V usage is TRBV7-3 and J usage is TRBJ2-2, with unresolved D. V was cut by 5 bases and J by 1 base, with 11 bases left in between. Germline V gene sequence: CDR1 SGHTA, CDR2 FQGTGA. CDR3 length: 15 residues.

V gene TRBV24-1 combines with J gene TRBJ1-2, with D unclear. The germline V and J ends were trimmed by 4 bases and 7 bases, with 12 bases remaining between them. The germline gives CDR1 KGHDR, CDR2 SFDVKD. The CDR3 extends over 13 amino acids. The CDR3 coding sequence is TGTGCCACCAGTGACTCAGAAAGGAGTGGCTACACCTTC. Its translation: CATSDSERSGYTF.

The chain uses TRBV15 and TRBJ1-5; 7 positions match TRBD1. This CDR3 is 14 amino acids long. CDR1 and CDR2 (germline): LNHNV, YYDKDF (reference sequence). Unmatched junction bases numbered 4, after V lost 5 bases and J lost 3 bases. The CDR3 sequence: CATSRTGLNQPQHF. DNA for the CDR3: TGTGCCACCAGCCGGACAGGTCTCAATCAGCCCCAGCATTTT.

The DNA of the CDR3 is TGTGCCAGCTCAACATCGGGGACTAGCGGGAGACGGTATATCAGCCAAGAGACCCAGTACTTC. Residues: CASSTSGTSGRRYISQETQYF. The gene calls are TRBV18 and TRBJ2-5; the match to TRBD2 covers 14 bases. Losses at the gene ends were 5 bases for V and 1 base for J; bases not matched to a gene: 18. The CDR3 contains 21 residues. CDR1 is KGHSH and CDR2 is LQKENI in the germline V gene.

The chain employs TRBV2 and TRBJ2-3, with TRBD2 matching 7 bases. The germline gives CDR1 SNHLY, CDR2 FYNNEI. The CDR3 extends over 15 amino acids. V was clipped by 4 bases and J by 1 base; unmatched bases: 5. The CDR3 bases are TGTGCCAGCAGTGGGGCTAGCGGTCGCACAGATACGCAGTATTTT. Encoded protein: CASSGASGRTDTQYF.

The rearrangement joins TRBV5-1 to TRBJ1-1; 7 bases are shared with TRBD1. The V gene's germline CDR1 is SGHRS and CDR2 YFSETQ. The CDR3 extends over 11 amino acids. Trimming removed 5 bases from V and 7 bases from J; junction bases left unmatched: 2. CDR3 residues: CASRGQFEAFF. CDR3 coding DNA: TGCGCCAGCAGGGGACAGTTTGAAGCTTTCTTT.

In DNA, the CDR3 is TGCGCCAGCAGCTTCCCGGACAGGGCAAAGAACACCGGGGAGCTGTTTTTT. This gives the protein CASSFPDRAKNTGELFF. This chain joins TRBV5-1 and TRBJ2-2; 8 bases agree with TRBD1. V shed 2 bases and J 1 base; nucleotides not matched to a gene: 7. CDR3 length: 17 residues. The V gene's germline CDR1 is SGHRS and CDR2 YFSETQ.

This clone showed up just once. The chain combines TRBV7-6 with TRBJ2-5; tentative D call: TRBD2 (5 bases). The CDR3 covers 17 residues. Trimming took off 6 bases at V and 1 base at J, with 21 bases between the two ends. Germline CDR1 is SGHVS and CDR2 is FNYEAQ. This CDR3 is CASSLFGGHTFQETQYF. The CDR3, as DNA: TGTGCCAGCAGTCTATTCGGAGGCCATACTTTCCAAGAGACCCAGTACTTC. The whole variable domain, remainder taken from reference TRBV7-6 and TRBJ2-5, is GAGVSQSPRYKVTKRGQDVALRCDPISGHVSLYWYRQALGQGPEFLTYFNYEAQQDKSGLPNDRFSAERPEGSISTLTIQRTEQRDSAMYRCASSLFGGHTFQETQYFGPGTRLLVL.

The V and J genes are TRBV19 and TRBJ2-7; 8 bases align to TRBD1. With 5 bases clipped from V and 3 bases from J, the junction kept 9 bases outside the gene matches. This CDR3 contains 15 residues. Germline loops: CDR1 LNHDA, CDR2 SQIVND (reference sequence). CDR3: CASSQGQEKLYEQYF. DNA for the CDR3: TGTGCCAGTAGTCAGGGACAGGAAAAACTCTACGAGCAGTACTTC.

The genes are TRBV18 and TRBJ1-2; the D is unclear. The CDR3 has 13 residues. Germline values: CDR1 KGHSH, CDR2 LQKENI. V lost 0 bases and J lost 4, with 6 bases in between. CDR3 residues: CASSPPSTYGYTF. CDR3 DNA sequence: TGTGCCAGCTCACCACCGTCTACCTATGGCTACACCTTC.

This rearrangement joins TRBV27 to TRBJ2-1; TRBD2 agrees at 10 bases. The V segment lost 2 bases and the J segment 2 bases; nucleotides outside the gene matches: 3. In germline, CDR1 is MNHEY, CDR2 SMNVEV (reference sequence). This CDR3 region has 16 residues. DNA of the CDR3: TGTGCCAGCAGTTTACTAGCGGGAGTCACCTACAATGAGCAGTTCTTC. Translated: CASSLLAGVTYNEQFF.

V gene TRBV4-1 combines with J gene TRBJ2-2, with TRBD2 as a possible D gene (5 bases). Germline CDR1 MGHRA, CDR2 YSYEKL. This CDR3 is built from 13 residues. Trimming took 1 base from V and 8 from J, leaving 8 bases between them. CDR3 bases: TGCGCCAGCAGCCAAGTTGGAGGAGGGGAGCTGTTTTTT. As protein: CASSQVGGGELFF.

V usage is TRBV2 and J usage is TRBJ1-1, with a weak D call TRBD1 (5 bases). Germline V gene sequence: CDR1 SNHLY, CDR2 FYNNEI. There are 13 residues in the CDR3. Deletions cut 4 bases from V and 4 bases from J, with 10 bases between. CDR3 nucleotide sequence: TGTGCCAGCAGTGGACAGTTAATCACTGAAGCTTTCTTT. Protein product: CASSGQLITEAFF.

In regard to this clone: The same CDR3 is also encoded by other DNA sequences in this sample. This CDR3 reads CASSVGQGGEKLFF. The CDR3, as DNA: TGTGCCAGCAGCGTAGGACAGGGAGGCGAAAAACTGTTTTTT. This chain links TRBV9 with TRBJ1-4, with TRBD1 matching 7 bases. V trimming: 0 bases; J trimming: 8 bases; junction bases outside the gene matches: 4. This CDR3 spans 14 amino acids. Germline CDR1 reads SGDLS; CDR2 reads YYNGEE.

This rearrangement joins TRBV19 to TRBJ2-7; 7 bases align to TRBD1. CDR1 LNHDA and CDR2 SQIVND come from the germline V gene (reference sequence). The ends lost 8 bases at V and 1 base at J; junction bases unmatched: 8. CDR3 length: 14 amino acids. CDR3 DNA: TGTGCCAGTGCTAACAGGGGAATATCCTACGAGCAGTACTTC. It is translated as CASANRGISYEQYF.

This clone was seen a single time. The CDR3 sequence is CASSLNGINQPQHF. CDR3 bases: TGTGCCAGCAGCTTAAACGGGATCAATCAGCCCCAGCATTTT. This sequence joins TRBV7-9 and TRBJ1-5; no clear D gene. This CDR3 has 14 amino acids. Germline loops: CDR1 SEHNR, CDR2 FQNEAQ (reference sequence). V was trimmed by 2 bases and J by 3 bases, leaving 8 bases between them. Full variable domain (missing parts from reference TRBV7-9 and TRBJ1-5): DTGVSQNPRHKITKRGQNVTFRCDPISEHNRLYWYRQTLGQGPEFLTYFQNEAQLEKSRLLSDRFSAERPKGSFSTLEIQRTEQGDSAMYLCASSLNGINQPQHFGDGTRLSIL.

The V gene is TRBV4-3, the J gene TRBJ2-1, with D uncertain. The CDR3 loop spans 15 amino acids. Germline V gene data show CDR1 as LGHNA and CDR2 as YSLEER. V dropped 0 bases and J dropped 1 base, with 7 bases sitting between them. The CDR3 DNA reads TGCGCCAGCAGCCAAGAAAACTTATCCTACAATGAGCAGTTCTTC. Encoded protein: CASSQENLSYNEQFF.

The chain carries TRBV9 and TRBJ2-1; D remains ambiguous. Trimming shortened V by 4 bases and J by 1 base, and 15 bases separated the two germline ends. This CDR3 spans 16 amino acids. Germline V gives CDR1 SGDLS, CDR2 YYNGEE. CDR3 sequence (DNA): TGTGCCAGCAGCCCCTCAGGCCAGGTTTCCTACAATGAGCAGTTCTTC. This encodes CASSPSGQVSYNEQFF.

The genes are TRBV27 and TRBJ2-7, with 12 bases identical to TRBD2. Trimming took 0 bases from V and 2 from J; bases not matched to a gene: 2. Germline-derived CDR1 and CDR2 are MNHEY and SMNVEV (reference sequence). This CDR3 is 16 amino acids long. This CDR3 is CASSLSWTSGTYEQYF. The DNA for the CDR3 is TGTGCCAGCAGTTTATCGTGGACTAGCGGGACCTACGAGCAGTACTTC.

The chain couples TRBV5-4 to TRBJ2-7, with 9 bases identical to TRBD1. Trimming at V came to 0 bases and at J to 3 bases, leaving 4 bases not matched to a gene. The CDR3 runs 15 residues. Germline V gives CDR1 SGHNT, CDR2 YYREEE (reference sequence). The CDR3 here is CASSLGGTGSYEQYF. CDR3 DNA: TGTGCCAGCAGCTTGGGAGGGACAGGGAGCTACGAGCAGTACTTC.